This T cell receptor (beta chain) was observed in a study of cytomegalovirus exposure and HLA in healthy donors. Across the whole study: The roughly 120 validation repertoires were reported in a later analysis to have been generated on the same platform as the roughly 670 first-cohort repertoires.

Sequenced by immunoSEQ multiplex PCR; TCRdb stores in-frame clones only, minus some. Of roughly 240,000 clones listed, 80% to 90% are singletons. Remarks on this clone: Its antigen is still unknown. Other DNA sequences of this sample code for an identical CDR3.

Deletions cut 2 bases from V and 1 base from J, with 4 bases between. CDR1 is MNHEY and CDR2 is SVGAGI in the germline V gene. The CDR3 is made up of 13 amino acids. Regarding the study as a whole: The tendency of first-cohort TCR clusters to co-occur in the 90 to 150 validation repertoires emerged from a later analysis.

V usage is TRBV6-5 and J usage is TRBJ2-3, with D uncertain. The material sequenced was PBMCs. The sequence was obtained from a man between 18 and 35 years old in good health and CMV-seronegative. CDR3 sequence reads: CASSYPGTDTQYF. The CDR3 DNA reads as TGTGCCAGCAGTTACCCGGGCACAGATACGCAGTATTTT.